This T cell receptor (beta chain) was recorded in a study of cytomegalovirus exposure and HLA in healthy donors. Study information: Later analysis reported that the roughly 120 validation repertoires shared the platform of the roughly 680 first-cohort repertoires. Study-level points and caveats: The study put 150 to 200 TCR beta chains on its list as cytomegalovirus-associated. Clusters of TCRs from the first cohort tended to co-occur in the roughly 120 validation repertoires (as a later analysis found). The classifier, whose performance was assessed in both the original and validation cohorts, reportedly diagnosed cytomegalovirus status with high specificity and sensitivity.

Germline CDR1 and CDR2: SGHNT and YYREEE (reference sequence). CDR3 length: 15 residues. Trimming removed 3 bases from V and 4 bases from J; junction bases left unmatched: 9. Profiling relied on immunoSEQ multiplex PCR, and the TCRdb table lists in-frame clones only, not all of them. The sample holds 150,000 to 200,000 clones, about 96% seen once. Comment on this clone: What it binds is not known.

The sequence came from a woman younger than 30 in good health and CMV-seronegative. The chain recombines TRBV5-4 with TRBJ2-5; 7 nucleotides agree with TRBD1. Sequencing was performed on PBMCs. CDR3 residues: CASSSGDRARETQYF. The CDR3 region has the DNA TGTGCCAGCAGCTCTGGCGACAGGGCGAGAGAGACCCAGTACTTC.